Below, one T cell receptor beta chain is given with its context. The antigen it recognizes is unknown. There are no base qualities to consult, and no much larger clone falls within one base. The junction carries 11 bases between V and J, which are trimmed by 4 bases and 1 base respectively. The cysteine opens and the phenylalanine closes a CDR3 of 15 amino acids. The CDR3 DNA has 45 bases and is translated from base 1. The germline V gene (reference sequence) yields LGHDT for CDR1 and YNNKEL for CDR2. TCRbeta CDR3 regions were amplified from genomic DNA by means of the immunoSEQ Assay, a bias-controlled multiplex PCR. Concerning the study's data processing: Within the assay, amplification of reference gene primers was used to estimate how many nucleated cells each sample contained. To quantify the absolute abundance of each unique TCRbeta CDR3 rearrangement, sequence reads were collapsed and filtered. For each sample, productive Simpson clonality was calculated as the square root of Simpson's diversity index over productive rearrangements. The immuneACCESS repertoire file appears here via TCRdb, limited to in-frame rearrangements. These files lack a portion of the clones; in checked studies, under half of the deficit traces to unresolved V genes, and the cause of the others is not known. Clone size and the V and J calls come from that table; the DNA yielded D and trimming. Within this sample are about 230,000 clones, with 83% of them counted one time only. The top ten clonotypes cover around 1.3% of the sample.

The sample belongs to a study of blood T cell repertoires in COVID-19 (TCRdb year 2020). Regarding the complete study: Samples covering the acute and convalescent phases of COVID-19 were provided by collaborators in the United States, Italy and Spain. Nearly every sample came with metadata listing a de-identified subject ID, COVID-19 status, age in years and sex. The prospective study material was composed of cDNA or gDNA derived from T cells, B-cell-depleted T cells, or PBMCs. Where HLA class I and class II types were available, the types were taken from metadata supplied by the sample provider, not from assay-based typing. The repertoires were released in a freely available public database intended as a resource for research on the immune response to SARS-CoV-2. Deeply sampled blood TCRbeta repertoires from subjects exposed to, actively infected with, or recovered from COVID-19 were included in the dataset. Samples came from the ongoing ImmuneRACE study (first 160 participants) plus 1,254 subjects from 6 global collaborators. The full study reports these points: The amount of clinical and demographic metadata varied by source and participant and was provided uncurated.

In Seattle, one collaborating source enrolled patients while the infection was active and tracked those patients longitudinally over the course of disease. Collaborating institutions collected whole blood in K2EDTA tubes following their own protocols. For TCRbeta analysis, collaborators shipped samples as frozen whole blood, isolated PBMCs, or DNA extracted from either of those sample types. This sequence originates from a woman younger than 45 with COVID-19, enrolled during active disease. Material for sequencing was peripheral blood. In this chain, TRBV3-1 (or the pseudogene TRBV3-2) is recombined with TRBJ2-1, with the D gene not confidently named. Read as DNA, the sequence is TGTGCCAGCAGCCGATCATGGGCTTCCTACAATGAGCAGTTCTTC. Its amino acids are CASSRSWASYNEQFF.